Sequencing of this TCR beta chain was carried out in a study of cytomegalovirus exposure and HLA in healthy donors (dated by TCRdb to 2015 to 2018). Study-level background: According to a later analysis, the 120 or so validation repertoires were produced on the same platform as the roughly 720 repertoires of the first cohort. The study was designed to test whether signatures of past pathogen exposure could be identified by cataloging public T cell receptors. Along with the roughly 670-subject first cohort, a separate validation cohort of more than 90 different subjects was used. The study combined high-throughput TCR immunosequencing, statistical association of individual TCRs with disease status, and machine learning to predict cytomegalovirus infection status. Paper-wide results and their limitations: Across donors, most TCR sequences were observed very rarely, whereas some public TCRs were present in many individuals. Three of the identified cytomegalovirus-associated TCR beta chains were confirmed in vitro to be specific for cytomegalovirus antigens. Subsequent analysis determined that TCRs grouped into clusters in the first cohort also showed a tendency toward co-occurrence across the approximately 120 validation repertoires, and 94% of cluster scores exceeded 0. The authors suggested that the approach could potentially be extended to other disease states and immunological phenotypes. The study listed 170 or so TCR beta chains as associated with cytomegalovirus. A later analysis had no HLA typing for the validation cohort, so co-occurrence there was scored across all 120 or so repertoires. The classifier was reported to diagnose cytomegalovirus status with high specificity and sensitivity in both the original cohort and the validation cohort.

The library was prepared using the immunoSEQ multiplex PCR assay. Concerning the study's data processing: A statistical classification framework was built for diagnosing cytomegalovirus status from the catalog of TCR beta chain sequences. Entries here come from immuneACCESS through TCRdb and include only in-frame sequences with V and J called. Some clones fail to appear in such tables; in the studies checked, an unresolved V gene covers under half of the shortfall, and the cause of the remainder is unknown. V, J and clone size are those of that table, while D and trimming were read from the DNA. In all, the sample holds about 310,000 clones, and 70% to 90% of those were seen once. The leading ten clones occupy around 0.96% of the sample. The CDR3, cysteine through phenylalanine, is 15 amino acids long. Just the 45-base CDR3 DNA is kept, in frame starting at base 1. Relative to germline, V is missing 3 bases and J is missing 4 bases, with 8 bases of the junction outside any gene match. From the germline V gene (reference sequence), CDR1 is LNHDA and CDR2 is SQIVND.

For this clone: Which antigen it targets is not known. The record has no base qualities; no much larger clone is one base away.

Separate from the approximately 730-subject first cohort, the validation cohort of about 110 subjects was the group to which the donors belonged. The V and J genes are TRBV19 and TRBJ1-2, with 7 middle bases fitting TRBD1. This sequence was found in a man aged 25 to 40 in good health and CMV-seronegative. Sequencing was carried out using PBMCs. The CDR3 protein: CASSIGHRGSYGYTF. The DNA sequence is as follows: TGTGCCAGTAGTATTGGTCACAGGGGCAGCTATGGCTACACCTTC.